The 5 T cell receptor beta chains presented below share a single source sample, sequenced in a study of blood T cell repertoires in COVID-19. The method was immunoSEQ multiplex PCR; TCRdb's version includes in-frame clones alone and lacks a portion of them. The table records roughly 380,000 clones, about nine tenths of them present only once. The sequencing input was peripheral blood. These receptor sequences come from a woman aged 55-69 years with COVID-19, enrolled during active disease.

The chain is built from TRBV28 and TRBJ2-4, with 7 bases matching TRBD1. From germline, CDR1 is MDHEN and CDR2 SYDVKM. Losses at the gene ends were 4 bases for V and 0 bases for J; bases not matched to a gene: 6. The CDR3 extends over 16 amino acids. The CDR3 DNA reads TGTGCCAGCAGTTGGCAGGGGGTACTAGCCAAAAACATTCAGTACTTC. Translating gives CASSWQGVLAKNIQYF.

The table lists this clone with a few counts. The chain is built from TRBV28 and TRBJ1-2; tentatively, D is TRBD1 (5 bases). This CDR3 has 19 residues. The germline V gene encodes CDR1 MDHEN and CDR2 SYDVKM. Trimming cost V 0 bases and J 5 bases, with 25 bases left between them. The CDR3 DNA reads TGTGCCAGCAGTTTATGGGCCGGGGGAGCCGGGATGTATCTGTATGGCTACACCTTC. Translated: CASSLWAGGAGMYLYGYTF.

The rearrangement joins TRBV15 to TRBJ2-4; D is possibly TRBD1 (5 bases). Looked up from germline, CDR1 is LNHNV and CDR2 is YYDKDF (reference sequence). CDR3 size: 13 residues. V was pared by 6 bases and J by 3 bases, with 9 bases between. CDR3 region: CATSLTGKNIQYF. DNA of the CDR3: TGTGCCACCAGTTTAACAGGCAAAAACATTCAGTACTTC.

This chain links TRBV4-2 with TRBJ2-7; maybe TRBD2 (6 bases). The germline V gene encodes CDR1 LGHNA and CDR2 YNFKEQ. The CDR3 is made up of 16 amino acids. Trimming left V 0 bases short and J 6 bases short, with 18 bases between. CDR3 residues: CASSQENGGPSGEQYF. As DNA, the CDR3 is TGTGCCAGCAGCCAAGAAAACGGGGGTCCCTCGGGCGAGCAGTACTTC.

V usage is TRBV6-5 and J usage is TRBJ1-5; 7 bases line up with TRBD1. This CDR3 spans 14 amino acids. Germline V gene lookup returns CDR1 MNHEY and CDR2 SVGAGI. Trimming took 5 bases from V and 7 from J; bases not matched to a gene: 8. DNA of the CDR3: TGTGCCAGCAGTAAGGAAGGGGGCGTCCAGCCCCAGCATTTT. This codes for CASSKEGGVQPQHF.